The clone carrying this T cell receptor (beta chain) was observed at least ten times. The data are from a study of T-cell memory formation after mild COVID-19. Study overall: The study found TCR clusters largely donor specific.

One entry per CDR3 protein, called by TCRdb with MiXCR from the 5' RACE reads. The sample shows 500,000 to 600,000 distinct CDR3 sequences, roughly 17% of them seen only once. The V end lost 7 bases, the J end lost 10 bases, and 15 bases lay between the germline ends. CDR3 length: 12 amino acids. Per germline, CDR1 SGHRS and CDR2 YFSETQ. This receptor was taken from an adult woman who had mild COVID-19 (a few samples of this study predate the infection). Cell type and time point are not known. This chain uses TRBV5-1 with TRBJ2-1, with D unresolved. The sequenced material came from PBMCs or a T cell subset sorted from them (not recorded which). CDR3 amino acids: CASRFGELEQFF. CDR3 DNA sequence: TGCGCCAGCCGTTTTGGGGAATTGGAGCAGTTCTTC.